Each of the 19 T cell receptor beta chains below was sequenced from the same sample in a study of shared clonotypes between healthy human individuals. Only CD45RO-negative cells positively selected for CCR7 counted as naive CD8 cells, so terminally differentiated effector memory CD45RA+ cells were excluded. Profiled with immunoSEQ multiplex PCR; TCRdb holds only in-frame clones, not every one. Among 1.5 million to 2.5 million clones, 85% to 95% were seen once, and the ten largest hold around 1.2%. Source material: naive CD8+ T cells sorted from blood. These TCRs come from a man aged 18 to 35 in good health.

The V and J genes are TRBV9 and TRBJ2-3; no firm D call. The CDR3 consists of 14 residues. The ends were cut back, 0 bases at V and 2 bases at J, with 7 bases in the middle. The germline CDR1 and CDR2 sequences are SGDLS and YYNGEE. CDR3 amino acids: CASSVGSVTDTQYF. CDR3 coding DNA: TGTGCCAGCAGCGTAGGATCAGTCACAGATACGCAGTATTTT.

The chain couples TRBV20-1 to TRBJ2-1; TRBD2 matches at 9 bases. The CDR3 covers 11 residues. Germline V CDR1 and CDR2: DFQATT, SNEGSKA (reference sequence). J gave up 11 bases and V 6 bases, and 5 bases lay outside the gene matches. In DNA form, the CDR3 reads TGCAGTGCCCAGACTAGCGGTCAGCAGTTCTTC. Protein product: CSAQTSGQQFF.

The chain combines TRBV6-1 with TRBJ2-5; TRBD1 might be the D (5 bases). V was trimmed by 9 bases and J by 1 base, leaving 18 bases between them. The germline V gene has CDR1 MNHNS and CDR2 SASEGT. CDR3 length equals 15 residues. In nucleotides, the CDR3 is TGTGCCAGACTCAACGATGGGGCCCCCCAAGAGACCCAGTACTTC. This codes for CARLNDGAPQETQYF.

In the case of this clone: The identical CDR3 is also encoded by other nucleotide sequences in the sample. The rearrangement joins TRBV7-9 to TRBJ2-1; no clear D. V was trimmed by 4 bases and J by 7 bases, leaving 8 bases between them. The CDR3 runs 12 residues. Per germline, CDR1 SEHNR and CDR2 FQNEAQ (reference sequence). The CDR3 sequence is CASSYGGNEQFF. CDR3 bases: TGTGCCAGCAGCTATGGTGGGAATGAGCAGTTCTTC. Drawing the rest from reference TRBV7-9 and TRBJ2-1, the complete variable domain is DTGVSQNPRHKITKRGQNVTFRCDPISEHNRLYWYRQTLGQGPEFLTYFQNEAQLEKSRLLSDRFSAERPKGSFSTLEIQRTEQGDSAMYLCASSYGGNEQFFGPGTRLTVL.

The CDR3 sequence: CASSADTSGANVLTF. In nucleotides, the CDR3 is TGTGCCAGCAGCGCCGACACCTCTGGGGCCAACGTCCTGACTTTC. The V and J genes are TRBV5-6 and TRBJ2-6; D unresolved. The V end was cut by 4 bases, the J end by 0 bases, with 8 bases between. Germline assignment: CDR1 SGHDT and CDR2 YYEEEE. The CDR3 totals 15 residues.

V is TRBV27 and J is TRBJ1-2; possible D gene TRBD1, 5 bases. Germline assignment: CDR1 MNHEY and CDR2 SMNVEV (reference sequence). The CDR3 contains 16 residues. The V and J ends lost 2 bases and 4 bases respectively, with 17 bases between them. CDR3 coding DNA: TGTGCCAGCAGTTTACTTCAAGGGAGGACATTCTATGGCTACACCTTC. Its translation is CASSLLQGRTFYGYTF.

The sample holds a few counts of this clone. The chain links TRBV5-1 to TRBJ1-1; D may be TRBD1 (5 bases). Trimming removed 3 bases from V and 4 bases from J, with 19 bases in between. CDR3 length equals 16 residues. Germline V gives CDR1 SGHRS, CDR2 YFSETQ. CDR3 sequence reads: CASSSRDAQRGTEAFF. The DNA of the CDR3 is TGCGCCAGCAGCTCACGGGACGCCCAACGGGGCACTGAAGCTTTCTTT. Full variable domain (rest looked up from reference TRBV5-1 and TRBJ1-1): KAGVTQTPRYLIKTRGQQVTLSCSPISGHRSVSWYQQTPGQGLQFLFEYFSETQRNKGNFPGRFSGRQFSNSRSEMNVSTLELGDSALYLCASSSRDAQRGTEAFFGQGTRLTVV.

This chain joins TRBV6-5 and TRBJ2-1; no clear D gene. The V end was cut by 5 bases, the J end by 4 bases, with 12 bases between. The CDR3 loop spans 14 amino acids. CDR1 and CDR2 (germline): MNHEY, SVGAGI. The DNA for the CDR3 is TGTGCCAGCAGTCCCGCCCGGCATTACAATGAGCAGTTCTTC. Protein product: CASSPARHYNEQFF.

The V call is TRBV4-2, the J call TRBJ2-7; the D gene is possibly TRBD1 (5 bases). V was shortened by 5 bases and J by 0 bases, with 8 bases between the two germline ends. This CDR3 is built from 13 residues. The germline gives CDR1 LGHNA, CDR2 YNFKEQ. CDR3 amino acids: CASSYRISYEQYF. CDR3 DNA: TGTGCCAGCAGCTACAGGATCTCCTACGAGCAGTACTTC.

This chain uses TRBV5-4 with TRBJ2-1, with TRBD2 as a possible D gene (5 bases). V gave up 0 bases and J gave up 7 bases, with 14 bases separating them. This CDR3 comprises 15 residues. Germline V gives CDR1 SGHNT, CDR2 YYREEE (reference sequence). CDR3 nucleotides: TGTGCCAGCAGCTTGGATGAGGGAGAGAGAAATGAGCAGTTCTTC. This gives the protein CASSLDEGERNEQFF.

The chain is built from TRBV27 and TRBJ1-2, with TRBD1 identical over 7 bases. CDR1 is MNHEY, CDR2 SMNVEV, per germline (reference sequence). The CDR3 loop spans 14 amino acids. Trimming at V came to 3 bases and at J to 2 bases, leaving 3 bases not matched to a gene. CDR3 bases: TGTGCCAGCAGTTTCCAGGGACAGAACTATGGCTACACCTTC. Residues: CASSFQGQNYGYTF.

This clone appeared a single time. This chain joins TRBV11-1 and TRBJ2-5, with 13 positions matching TRBD2. CDR3 length equals 17 residues. The V gene end was trimmed by 4 bases and the J gene end by 3 bases; junction bases not matched to a gene: 8. Per germline, CDR1 SGHAT and CDR2 FQDESV (reference sequence). Here the CDR3 DNA reads TGTGCCAGCAGCTCGACTAGCGGGGGGCCGAAAAAAGAGACCCAGTACTTC. The encoded protein is CASSSTSGGPKKETQYF. Using reference TRBV11-1 and TRBJ2-5 for the parts outside the CDR3, the full variable domain is EAEVAQSPRYKITEKSQAVAFWCDPISGHATLYWYRQILGQGPELLVQFQDESVVDDSQLPKDRFSAERLKGVDSTLKIQPAELGDSAMYLCASSSTSGGPKKETQYFGPGTRLLVL.

J is TRBJ2-7 and V is TRBV27; D unresolved. Germline V CDR1 and CDR2: MNHEY, SMNVEV (reference sequence). V lost 6 bases and J lost 2, with 8 bases in between. This CDR3 is built from 12 residues. The CDR3 here is CASRRGPYEQYF. CDR3 nucleotide sequence: TGTGCCAGCAGAAGAGGCCCCTACGAGCAGTACTTC.

The chain combines TRBV7-9 with TRBJ1-6; no firm D call. The germline V gene encodes CDR1 SEHNR and CDR2 FQNEAQ (reference sequence). Deletions cut 4 bases from V and 3 bases from J, with 10 bases between. CDR3 length: 15 residues. This CDR3 reads CASSYGPSYNSPLHF. The CDR3 coding sequence is TGTGCCAGCAGCTACGGCCCGAGCTATAATTCACCCCTCCACTTT.

The chain carries TRBV10-1 and TRBJ2-7, with no clear D. Trimming stripped 6 bases from V and 1 base from J, with 10 bases between. From germline, CDR1 is WNHNN and CDR2 SYGVQD (reference sequence). The CDR3 consists of 13 residues. The CDR3 loop is CASSADLSYEQYF. DNA for the CDR3: TGCGCCAGCAGCGCGGACCTTTCCTACGAGCAGTACTTC.

The V gene is TRBV7-2, the J gene TRBJ2-1; D remains unclear. Trimming took 5 bases from V and 9 from J, leaving 20 bases between them. Germline CDR1 reads SGHTA; CDR2 reads FQGNSA. This CDR3 is built from 15 residues. The CDR3 nucleotides read TGTGCCAGCAGCCTACGTCGGAATGGACGTCGTGAGCAGTTCTTC. It is translated as CASSLRRNGRREQFF.

The count of this clone is one. The gene calls are TRBV29-1 and TRBJ1-1; a possible D gene is TRBD1 (6 bases). The V end lost 2 bases, the J end lost 5 bases, and 18 bases lay between the germline ends. Germline V gene data show CDR1 as SQVTM and CDR2 as ANQGSEA. The CDR3 totals 15 residues. In DNA form, the CDR3 reads TGCAGCGTTGAAAGACAACCAGGGGTGGTTACTGAAGCTTTCTTT. Translating gives CSVERQPGVVTEAFF.

The chain is built from TRBV11-2 and TRBJ2-2, with 7 positions matching TRBD2. The CDR3 runs to 14 residues. V trimming: 3 bases; J trimming: 5 bases; junction bases outside the gene matches: 3. Germline V CDR1 and CDR2: SGHAT, FQNNGV. The CDR3 sequence is CASSFGLVTGELFF. The CDR3 DNA is TGTGCCAGCAGCTTCGGACTAGTTACCGGGGAGCTGTTTTTT.

The V and J genes are TRBV7-9 and TRBJ2-3; D may correspond to TRBD1 or TRBD2 (6 bases each). Trimming removed 5 bases at V and 2 bases at J, with 14 bases between. This CDR3 is 15 amino acids long. Germline V gene sequence: CDR1 SEHNR, CDR2 FQNEAQ (reference sequence). The CDR3 DNA reads TGTGCCAGCAGCCCCATGGGGGGCGACACAGATACGCAGTATTTT. The encoded protein is CASSPMGGDTDTQYF.